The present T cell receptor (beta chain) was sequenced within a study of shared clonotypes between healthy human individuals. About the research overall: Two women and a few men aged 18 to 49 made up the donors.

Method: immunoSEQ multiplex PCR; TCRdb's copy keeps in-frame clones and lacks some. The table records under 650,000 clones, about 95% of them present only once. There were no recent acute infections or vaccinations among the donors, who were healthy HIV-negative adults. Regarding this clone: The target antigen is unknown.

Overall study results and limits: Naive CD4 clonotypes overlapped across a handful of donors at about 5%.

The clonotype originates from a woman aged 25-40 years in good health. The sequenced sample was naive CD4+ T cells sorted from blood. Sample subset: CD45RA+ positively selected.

The CDR3 nucleotides read TGCGCCAGCAGCCAAACCGGGACTAGCGGGCTTAGCTACGAGCAGTACTTC. It is translated as CASSQTGTSGLSYEQYF. The chain carries TRBV4-1 and TRBJ2-7, with 12 bases aligning to TRBD2. The CDR3 is 17 residues long. In germline, CDR1 is MGHRA, CDR2 YSYEKL. V gave up 2 bases and J gave up 3 bases; unmatched junction bases: 8.